The 31 T cell receptor beta chains below were found in one sample sequenced in a study of beta chain features in type 1 diabetes. The entirety of the isolated RNA underwent reverse transcription, so expressed TCRB transcripts were sequenced. Method: immunoSEQ multiplex PCR; TCRdb's copy keeps in-frame clones and lacks some. Of roughly 140,000 clones in the sample, approximately 8.1% were seen once. Sequenced material: central memory CD4+ T cells from blood. These receptors were obtained from a man between 18 and 35 years old in good health.

This clone turned up a few times. CDR3 amino acids: CASSLAEQGLWSYEQYF. CDR3 nucleotide sequence: TGTGCCAGCAGCTTAGCGGAGCAGGGGTTATGGTCCTACGAGCAGTACTTC. The V call is TRBV7-2, the J call TRBJ2-7, with TRBD1 as a possible D gene (6 bases). V gave up 0 bases and J gave up 1 base, with 16 bases separating them. Germline V lookup: CDR1 SGHTA, CDR2 FQGNSA. The CDR3 loop spans 17 amino acids.

V is TRBV7-3 and J is TRBJ2-1, with 13 bases lining up with TRBD2. The V and J ends lost 5 bases and 7 bases, in that order; junction bases with no gene match: 5. The CDR3 is made up of 15 amino acids. CDR1 is SGHTA and CDR2 is FQGTGA in the germline V gene. The CDR3 loop reads CASSPMGLAGNEQFF. The CDR3 DNA is TGTGCCAGCAGCCCGATGGGACTAGCGGGAAATGAGCAGTTCTTC.

The gene calls are TRBV19 and TRBJ1-6; D not certain. Trimming pared 7 bases from V and 7 bases from J, leaving 11 bases between. This CDR3 has 13 residues. The germline gives CDR1 LNHDA, CDR2 SQIVND (reference sequence). The CDR3: CASMGDGNSPLHF. The DNA of the CDR3 is TGTGCCAGTATGGGAGACGGAAATTCACCCCTCCACTTT. The whole variable domain, remainder taken from reference TRBV19 and TRBJ1-6, is DGGITQSPKYLFRKEGQNVTLSCEQNLNHDAMYWYRQDPGQGLRLIYYSQIVNDFQKGDIAEGYSVSREKKESFPLTVTSAQKNPTAFYLCASMGDGNSPLHFGNGTRLTVT.

This clone was picked up a small number of times. The chain uses TRBV18 and TRBJ1-5; D unresolved. CDR1 and CDR2 from the germline V gene are KGHSH and LQKENI. The CDR3 has 14 residues. The V end lost 2 bases, the J end lost 11 bases, and 16 bases lay between the germline ends. In DNA form, the CDR3 reads TGTGCCAGCTCACCAGCAGGATCCCAGCAAGCCCAGCATTTT. Its protein product is CASSPAGSQQAQHF.

This clone was seen a handful of times. The chain links TRBV2 to TRBJ2-1; 7 nucleotides line up with TRBD2. The CDR3 totals 15 residues. The V gene's germline CDR1 is SNHLY and CDR2 FYNNEI. V lost 2 bases to trimming and J lost 7 bases; unmatched junction nucleotides: 8. CDR3 nucleotide sequence: TGTGCCAGCAGTGAAACTGGCGGGAGTTTGAATGAGCAGTTCTTC. It translates to CASSETGGSLNEQFF.

This clone was seen ten or more times. This chain links TRBV29-1 with TRBJ2-3, with D perhaps matching TRBD1 (5 bases). The CDR3 spans 12 residues. Per the germline V gene, CDR1 is SQVTM and CDR2 is ANQGSEA. Trimming pared 4 bases from V and 10 bases from J, leaving 15 bases between. CDR3 in amino acids: CSVAGAGAPQYF. In nucleotides, the CDR3 is TGCAGCGTTGCTGGGGCTGGGGCCCCGCAGTATTTT.

Only a few counts were recorded for this clone. V gene TRBV7-8 combines with J gene TRBJ2-7, with TRBD1 as a possible D gene (6 bases). The CDR3 totals 14 residues. Trimming took 0 bases from V and 2 from J, leaving 8 bases between them. Germline CDR1 SGHVS, CDR2 FQNEAQ. The CDR3 sequence: CASSLAAGAYEQYF. In DNA, the CDR3 is TGTGCCAGCAGCTTAGCGGCAGGGGCCTACGAGCAGTACTTC.

This clone has only a few counts. The rearrangement links TRBV28 to TRBJ2-2; the match to TRBD2 covers 8 bases. There are 16 residues in the CDR3. Germline loops: CDR1 MDHEN, CDR2 SYDVKM. The J segment lost 2 bases and the V segment lost 11 bases, leaving 13 bases of the junction unmatched. Written as DNA, the CDR3 is TGTGCCGTAAAAAAACGGGGGGGATCCAACACCGGGGAGCTGTTTTTT. This codes for CAVKKRGGSNTGELFF.

This chain links TRBV28 with TRBJ2-3; possibly TRBD2 for D (5 bases). Germline V gene lookup returns CDR1 MDHEN and CDR2 SYDVKM. Trimming took 7 bases from V and 2 from J, leaving 10 bases between them. The CDR3 length is 13 residues. CDR3 nucleotides: TGTGCCAGCACCCTGGACTCCACAGATACGCAGTATTTT. This translates into CASTLDSTDTQYF.

Remarks on this clone: This may come from a read error, since a much larger clone is one base off. The sample has other DNA sequences that encode this CDR3 too. The chain links TRBV30 to TRBJ2-1; D call uncertain. Trimming shortened V by 2 bases and J by 8 bases, and 13 bases separated the two germline ends. The CDR3 is made up of 13 amino acids. Germline V gives CDR1 GTSNPN, CDR2 SVGIG (reference sequence). CDR3 amino acids: CAWSLGANDEQFF. The CDR3 DNA follows: TGTGCCTGGAGTTTAGGAGCTAACGATGAGCAGTTCTTC.

The chain is built from TRBV28 and TRBJ2-7; 9 bases fit TRBD1. V was clipped by 3 bases and J by 6 bases; unmatched bases: 6. From germline, CDR1 is MDHEN and CDR2 SYDVKM. The CDR3 runs to 14 residues. CDR3 coding DNA: TGTGCCAGCAGTTTCAGGGACAGGGTCTCCGAGCAGTACTTC. Its translation is CASSFRDRVSEQYF.

This clone has a count of ten or more. This chain connects TRBV15 to TRBJ1-5; 7 bases are a match to TRBD1. Germline assignment: CDR1 LNHNV and CDR2 YYDKDF (reference sequence). CDR3 length: 14 amino acids. The V and J ends lost 0 bases and 13 bases, in that order; junction bases with no gene match: 9. The chain's CDR3 is CATSRDADRPFQHF. The CDR3, as DNA: TGTGCCACCAGCAGAGATGCGGACAGGCCGTTTCAGCATTTT.

A few counts support this clone. The rearrangement links TRBV11-3 to TRBJ1-1; D possibly corresponds to TRBD1 (5 bases). The germline V gene has CDR1 SGHNT and CDR2 YENEEA. The CDR3 loop spans 16 amino acids. Trimming stripped 1 base from V and 3 bases from J, with 15 bases between. The CDR3 region is CASSLGQEGADTEAFF. The CDR3, as DNA: TGTGCCAGCAGCTTAGGTCAGGAAGGGGCGGACACTGAAGCTTTCTTT.

The chain has TRBV7-2 and TRBJ1-6, with D tentatively TRBD1 (5 bases). Looked up from germline, CDR1 is SGHTA and CDR2 is FQGNSA. This CDR3 spans 15 amino acids. V was clipped by 5 bases and J by 6 bases, with 14 bases between them. The CDR3, as DNA: TGTGCCAGCAGCCCCCAGGGCGGCGGTAATTCACCCCTCCACTTT. Residues: CASSPQGGGNSPLHF.

This chain uses TRBV6-5 with TRBJ1-1, with TRBD1 identical over 7 bases. CDR3 length: 16 residues. Looked up from germline, CDR1 is MNHEY and CDR2 is SVGAGI. The trim removed 6 bases at V and 1 base at J, leaving 11 bases unmatched. Written as DNA, the CDR3 is TGTGCCAGCAGCTACACAGGGGCAAGAACGAACACTGAAGCTTTCTTT. This codes for CASSYTGARTNTEAFF.

The chain is built from TRBV5-4 and TRBJ2-7; 7 nucleotides align to TRBD1. Germline V gene data show CDR1 as SGHNT and CDR2 as YYREEE (reference sequence). Germline trimming cut 0 bases from V and 1 base from J; bases unmatched to any gene: 4. The CDR3 consists of 15 residues. CDR3 sequence (DNA): TGTGCCAGCAGCTTGGACAGGGGCCAATCCTACGAGCAGTACTTC. This encodes CASSLDRGQSYEQYF.

This clone has only a few counts. The chain has TRBV28 and TRBJ2-7, with D possibly being TRBD1 (6 bases). Per the germline V gene, CDR1 is MDHEN and CDR2 is SYDVKM. V shed 8 bases and J shed 4 bases, with 18 bases lying between them. The CDR3 length is 14 residues. DNA of the CDR3: TGTGCCAGCTCCCTCCCAGACAGGCTGTACGAGCAGTACTTC. As protein: CASSLPDRLYEQYF.

This clone showed up just a few times. The rearrangement links TRBV5-4 to TRBJ1-6; 7 bases match TRBD1. V lost 1 base to trimming and J lost 7 bases; unmatched junction nucleotides: 5. Germline loops: CDR1 SGHNT, CDR2 YYREEE (reference sequence). This CDR3 is 15 amino acids long. The DNA of the CDR3 is TGTGCCAGCAGCTTGAATTGGGACAGCAATTCACCCCTCCACTTT. This sequence encodes CASSLNWDSNSPLHF.

This clone was seen repeatedly, ten times or more. The chain uses TRBV7-9 and TRBJ2-1, with 10 positions matching TRBD2. The trim removed 1 base at V and 5 bases at J, leaving 2 bases unmatched. The CDR3 has 15 amino acids. Germline CDR1 reads SEHNR; CDR2 reads FQNEAQ (reference sequence). The CDR3 loop reads CASSLGLAGDNEQFF. The CDR3 nucleotides are TGTGCCAGCAGCTTAGGCCTAGCGGGGGACAATGAGCAGTTCTTC.

This clone has just a few counts. CDR3 residues: CASSPSGVYEQYF. The DNA for the CDR3 is TGTGCCAGCAGTCCTTCAGGGGTTTACGAGCAGTACTTC. The chain employs TRBV28 and TRBJ2-7, with a weak D call TRBD1 (6 bases). The CDR3 length is 13 residues. V gave up 5 bases and J gave up 4 bases, with 12 bases separating them. In germline, CDR1 is MDHEN, CDR2 SYDVKM.

The V gene is TRBV30, the J gene TRBJ2-2; 8 bases are shared with TRBD2. The germline gives CDR1 GTSNPN, CDR2 SVGIG (reference sequence). The V and J ends lost 0 bases and 3 bases, in that order; junction bases with no gene match: 6. The CDR3 is made up of 16 amino acids. The CDR3 DNA reads TGTGCCTGGAGTGTACCGCGGGGGGCGGACACCGGGGAGCTGTTTTTT. Translation gives CAWSVPRGADTGELFF.

The rearrangement joins TRBV5-1 to TRBJ2-3, with 7 bases lining up with TRBD1. The CDR3 is 14 residues long. Trimming at V came to 4 bases and at J to 5 bases, leaving 7 bases not matched to a gene. Germline V lookup: CDR1 SGHRS, CDR2 YFSETQ. Here the CDR3 DNA reads TGCGCCAGCAGCCGCGGACAGGTTGGAGATACGCAGTATTTT. Translating it yields CASSRGQVGDTQYF.

This clone was seen repeatedly, ten times or more. This CDR3 is CASSIGTGNYEQYF. The DNA for the CDR3 is TGTGCCAGCTCGATCGGGACAGGGAATTACGAGCAGTACTTC. V and J are TRBV18 and TRBJ2-7; 9 positions agree with TRBD1. The V gene end was trimmed by 6 bases and the J gene end by 4 bases; junction bases not matched to a gene: 7. Germline CDR1 and CDR2: KGHSH and LQKENI. This CDR3 has 14 amino acids. Using reference TRBV18 and TRBJ2-7 for the parts outside the CDR3, the full variable domain is NAGVMQNPRHLVRRRGQEARLRCSPMKGHSHVYWYRQLPEEGLKFMVYLQKENIIDESGMPKERFSAEFPKEGPSILRIQQVVRGDSAAYFCASSIGTGNYEQYFGPGTRLTVT.

This clone was detected only a few times. The V and J genes are TRBV14 and TRBJ1-4; D not resolved. The ends were cut back, 0 bases at V and 8 bases at J, with 13 bases in the middle. The CDR3 has 15 residues. Germline CDR1 reads SGHDN; CDR2 reads FVKESK. The CDR3 loop is CASSQDRGRREKLFF. CDR3 sequence (DNA): TGTGCCAGCAGCCAAGATAGAGGAAGAAGGGAAAAACTGTTTTTT.

This clone was seen ten or more times. The chain couples TRBV7-2 to TRBJ2-4; 8 nucleotides agree with TRBD2. The CDR3 contains 15 residues. Germline V gene data show CDR1 as SGHTA and CDR2 as FQGNSA. J lost 8 bases, V lost 2 bases, and 8 bases had no gene match. Here the CDR3 DNA reads TGTGCCAGCAGCTTAATCGCGGGAGGTGGGGACATTCAGTACTTC. Amino acids: CASSLIAGGGDIQYF.

In its sample, this clone was seen a few times. This chain connects TRBV10-3 to TRBJ2-5, with D possibly TRBD2 on 7 matching bases. The CDR3 covers 15 residues. V was pared by 4 bases and J by 4 bases, with 16 bases between. The germline V gene encodes CDR1 ENHRY and CDR2 SYGVKD. This CDR3 is CAISGEGVIGETQYF. CDR3 coding DNA: TGTGCCATCAGTGGGGAGGGGGTTATCGGAGAGACCCAGTACTTC.

CDR3 in amino acids: CASSSGTQGSEAFF. For the CDR3, the DNA is TGCGCCAGCAGCTCGGGAACCCAGGGGTCTGAAGCTTTCTTT. The chain has TRBV5-1 and TRBJ1-1; tentatively, D is TRBD1 (6 bases). The V and J ends lost 3 bases and 6 bases respectively, with 15 bases between them. The CDR3 sequence is 14 residues long. CDR1 and CDR2 (germline): SGHRS, YFSETQ. The complete variable domain, with remaining parts taken from reference TRBV5-1 and TRBJ1-1, reads KAGVTQTPRYLIKTRGQQVTLSCSPISGHRSVSWYQQTPGQGLQFLFEYFSETQRNKGNFPGRFSGRQFSNSRSEMNVSTLELGDSALYLCASSSGTQGSEAFFGQGTRLTVV.

The J gene is TRBJ2-2, the V gene TRBV7-3; tentatively, D is TRBD1 (5 bases). There are 16 residues in the CDR3. The germline V and J ends were trimmed by 5 bases and 4 bases, with 17 bases remaining between them. Germline V gives CDR1 SGHTA, CDR2 FQGTGA. Here the CDR3 reads CASSRPRGQGTGELFF. DNA for the CDR3: TGTGCCAGCAGCCGGCCAAGGGGCCAGGGCACCGGGGAGCTGTTTTTT.

This clone was observed a few times. The chain recombines TRBV5-4 with TRBJ2-7; 9 bases agree with TRBD1. The CDR3 sequence is 18 residues long. The V gene end was trimmed by 0 bases and the J gene end by 3 bases; junction bases not matched to a gene: 13. The V gene's germline CDR1 is SGHNT and CDR2 YYREEE (reference sequence). CDR3: CASSLGGPGQGTFYEQYF. CDR3 in DNA: TGTGCCAGCAGCTTGGGGGGGCCGGGACAGGGTACATTCTACGAGCAGTACTTC.

This clone was recorded at least ten times. The rearrangement uses TRBV9 and TRBJ2-5; 13 nucleotides line up with TRBD2. J lost 4 bases, V lost 4 bases, and 4 bases had no gene match. Germline CDR1 is SGDLS and CDR2 is YYNGEE. The CDR3 length is 15 residues. The CDR3 nucleotides are TGTGCCAGCAGCTCGGGACTAGCGGGGTCAGAGACCCAGTACTTC. Residues: CASSSGLAGSETQYF.

This clone was counted only a few times. The chain joins TRBV10-3 to TRBJ2-7; TRBD1 agrees at 7 bases. The CDR3 is 14 residues long. V lost 4 bases to trimming and J lost 5 bases; unmatched junction nucleotides: 8. Germline V gene sequence: CDR1 ENHRY, CDR2 SYGVKD. CDR3 nucleotide sequence: TGTGCCATCAGTGGACAGGGTGGAGCGCACGAGCAGTACTTC. Encoded protein: CAISGQGGAHEQYF.